The clone carrying this T cell receptor (beta chain) came up a few times. This sample was included in a study of T-cell reconstitution after alpha-beta-depleted transplantation in children. Using unique molecular identifiers, the investigators prepared the TCRbeta library. TCRdb recomputed calls from the PCR reads with MiXCR, one row per CDR3 protein. The table lists roughly 220,000 distinct CDR3 sequences, about 11% of them singletons, with 2% to 3% in the top ten. This TCR came from a human donor who donated a stem cell graft to a child with acute lymphoblastic leukemia. The source material was PBMCs from the stem cell graft donor, sampled from the stem cell graft.

Here the CDR3 reads CASSPGAVNEKLFF. DNA for the CDR3: TGTGCCAGCTCACCAGGGGCGGTTAATGAAAAACTGTTTTTT. This chain connects TRBV18 to TRBJ1-4; D is possibly TRBD1 (5 bases). The CDR3 loop spans 14 amino acids. Germline V CDR1 and CDR2: KGHSH, LQKENI. The V end was cut by 2 bases, the J end by 4 bases, with 8 bases between.